The clone carrying this T cell receptor beta chain turned up a few times. Its antigen is not known. This sample was taken from a study of CD8+CD57+ T cells in acquired aplastic anemia. Study results and limitations: The study found no significant CD8+ Simpson's diversity difference between patients and controls.

Patients selected for sequencing had displayed CD8+CD57+ cell expansion by flow cytometry. The diagnosis in all patients was severe acquired aplastic anemia. This CDR3 spans 16 amino acids. The germline V and J ends were trimmed by 0 bases and 11 bases, with 22 bases remaining between them. Germline assignment: CDR1 SGHVS and CDR2 FQNEAQ. Genomic DNA, serving as template, underwent TCR beta VDJ and CDR3 profiling. TCRdb recomputed calls from the reads with MiXCR, one row per CDR3 protein. The data contain more than 250,000 distinct CDR3 sequences, approximately 80% of them singletons. The sample was sorted CD4+, CD8+, or CD8+CD57+ T cells (not recorded which) from PBMCs. The rearrangement links TRBV7-8 to TRBJ2-5; possible D gene TRBD2, 5 bases. The sequence derives from a human donor with aplastic anemia. The CDR3 is CASSLAGAPDTQNQYF. CDR3 DNA sequence: TGTGCCAGCAGCTTAGCGGGAGCTCCCGATACGCAGAATCAGTACTTC.